This paragraph covers one TCR beta chain sequence. A second about 6 to 12 cycle PCR used barcoded and J-beta primers. TCRdb independently ran MiXCR on the 5' RACE reads; one entry per CDR3 protein. Of 700,000 to 900,000 distinct CDR3 sequences listed, roughly 25% are singletons. V lost 5 bases to trimming and J lost 3 bases, with 20 bases between them. The CDR3 is 17 amino acids. Germline V gene lookup returns CDR1 SGHAT and CDR2 FQNNGV. The entry originates in a study of blood T cells in healthy people across ages. These records were also assigned to another study, of T cells of mothers and their children. As that report states: Reads recorded for TCR beta CDR3 numbered over 9 million per mother and roughly 3 million per child. Related mother-child pairs showed slightly higher but non-significant overlap than unrelated pairs. Nobody spotted any persistent microchimeric T cell clones.

The J gene is TRBJ2-1, the V gene TRBV11-2, with D unclear. The clonotype originates from a boy aged 5-17 years in good health. The sequenced sample was blood. The CDR3 nucleotides are TGTGCCAGCAGCCCTGCCCTTGGACGGCTACTCTACAATGAGCAGTTCTTC. Protein: CASSPALGRLLYNEQFF. Full variable domain (outside the CDR3, taken from reference TRBV11-2 and TRBJ2-1): EAGVAQSPRYKIIEKRQSVAFWCNPISGHATLYWYQQILGQGPKLLIQFQNNGVVDDSQLPKDRFSAERLKGVDSTLKIQPAKLEDSAVYLCASSPALGRLLYNEQFFGPGTRLTVL.